The clone carrying this TCR beta chain was detected many times. Its antigen is unidentified. The data were obtained in a study of molecular identifiers for immune sequencing clone quantification. About the study: In replicates, RNA from roughly 18,000 or 92,000 naive CD8 cells was split five ways, four sequenced. Overall study results and limits: One cell's worth of spiked Jurkat TCR RNA was reportedly detectable among 850,000 to 1,000,000 naive cells. Barcode collisions between identical TCR molecules could shrink estimates of highly expanded clone sizes.

TCRdb reprocessed the PCR reads via MiXCR and lists one record per CDR3 protein. This table has about 640,000 distinct CDR3 sequences, just under 20% appearing once. Trimming took off 6 bases at V and 2 bases at J, with 17 bases between the two ends. The length of the CDR3 is 15 residues. Looked up from germline, CDR1 is MDHEN and CDR2 is SYDVKM. Sequences were obtained from naive CD8+ T cells from blood, with Jurkat cell RNA spiked in. Stated subset: FACS-sorted CD8+CD4-CCR7+CD45RA+ naive T cells. This chain links TRBV28 with TRBJ2-7; tentatively, D is TRBD1 or TRBD2 (5 bases each). The TCR sequence derives from a human donor in good health. Some libraries in this study had Jurkat cell RNA spiked in. The CDR3 region is CASRQPGRRTYEQYF. The DNA for the CDR3 is TGTGCCAGCAGGCAACCGGGGCGAAGGACCTACGAGCAGTACTTC.